This T cell receptor beta chain was identified during a study of shared clonotypes between healthy human individuals. The overall study: Donors had three CD4 naive, three CD4 memory, two CD8 naive and one CD8 memory plate apiece. Study-wide points: Memory subsets generally showed lower estimated richness than naive subsets. Among donors, clonotype sharing was expected to be affected by sequencing depth.

V dropped 0 bases and J dropped 4 bases, with 15 bases sitting between them. Germline V CDR1 and CDR2: LNHNV, YYDKDF (reference sequence). CDR3 length equals 16 residues. Naive CD8 cells lacked CD45RO and underwent positive selection for CCR7, leaving out terminally differentiated effector memory CD45RA+ cells. Generated by immunoSEQ multiplex PCR, the TCRdb table keeps only in-frame clones and is missing some. The sample lists around 1.9 million clones, around 93% occurring once. On this clone itself: What it binds is not known.

This chain uses TRBV15 with TRBJ1-1, with D uncertain. The source material was naive CD8+ T cells from PBMCs. This TCR was recovered from a man between 18 and 29 years old in good health. Some clones in this sample may be carry-over from other donors' samples. In DNA form, the CDR3 reads TGTGCCACCAGCAGAGAGGAGCGGGAGATGGGCACTGAAGCTTTCTTT. Its protein is CATSREEREMGTEAFF.